This T cell receptor beta chain was sequenced in a study of blood T cell repertoires in COVID-19. Study at large: The United States, Italy and Spain supplied acute and convalescent COVID-19 samples. From T cells, B-cell-depleted T cells, or PBMCs came the material, which was cDNA or gDNA.

Study processing details: Amplification of reference gene primers provided the estimated nucleated cell counts. Assay: immunoSEQ multiplex PCR; the TCRdb copy retains only in-frame clones and omits some. V and J calls and clone size follow that table, whereas D and trimming were derived from the DNA. This sample has approximately 130,000 clones, with 75% to 90% found just once. The origin of this receptor is a woman aged 50 to 65 who had recovered from COVID-19. The sequencing sample was made of peripheral blood.

CDR3 in amino acids: CAISGAAGGPYEQYF. CDR3 DNA sequence: TGTGCCATCAGTGGGGCAGCGGGAGGGCCTTACGAGCAGTACTTC. This chain joins TRBV10-3 and TRBJ2-7; the match to TRBD2 covers 10 bases. The length of the CDR3 is 15 residues. With 4 bases clipped from V and 4 bases from J, the junction kept 7 bases outside the gene matches. CDR1 ENHRY and CDR2 SYGVKD come from the germline V gene.